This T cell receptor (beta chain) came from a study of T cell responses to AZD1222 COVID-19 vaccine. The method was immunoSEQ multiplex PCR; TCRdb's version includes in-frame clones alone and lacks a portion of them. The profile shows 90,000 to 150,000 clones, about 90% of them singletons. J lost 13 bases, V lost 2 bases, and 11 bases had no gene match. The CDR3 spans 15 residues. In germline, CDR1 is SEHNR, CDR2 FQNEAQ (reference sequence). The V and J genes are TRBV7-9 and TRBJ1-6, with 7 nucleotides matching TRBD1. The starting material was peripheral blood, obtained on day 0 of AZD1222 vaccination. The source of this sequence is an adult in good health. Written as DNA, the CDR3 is TGTGCCAGCAGCTTATCGGGACAGACCGGCGGGCCCCTCCACTTT. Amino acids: CASSLSGQTGGPLHF.